The 21 T cell receptor beta chains below were found in one sample sequenced in a study of CD8+CD57+ T cells in acquired aplastic anemia. TCR beta VDJ combinations and CDR3 sequences were profiled from genomic DNA. From the reads, TCRdb called clonotypes with MiXCR, one entry per CDR3 protein. The sample contains under 500,000 distinct CDR3 sequences, less than 35% of which appear only once. By flow cytometry, patients selected for sequencing had shown an expansion of CD8+CD57+ cells. Sequencing was done on a sample of sorted CD4+, CD8+, or CD8+CD57+ T cells (not recorded which) from PBMCs. All receptors come from a human donor with aplastic anemia.

With regard to this clonotype: Since a much larger clone is just one base distant, this may be a read error. The V gene is TRBV2, the J gene TRBJ2-7, with 7 bases aligning to TRBD2. This CDR3 has 13 amino acids. CDR1 SNHLY and CDR2 FYNNEI come from the germline V gene. The CDR3 DNA sequence: TGTGCCAACAGTCGGGAGGCCAGGTACGAGCAGTACTTC. Encoded protein: CANSREARYEQYF.

This clonotype was seen more than once but under ten times. The chain links TRBV3-1 to TRBJ2-7, with TRBD1 identical over 8 bases. Germline CDR1 reads LGHDT; CDR2 reads YNNKEL (reference sequence). V lost 4 bases to trimming and J lost 4 bases; unmatched junction nucleotides: 6. The CDR3 has 14 residues. Here the CDR3 reads CASSRRQGWYEQYF. The CDR3 DNA is TGTGCCAGCAGCCGCCGACAGGGGTGGTACGAGCAGTACTTC.

A note on this clonotype: One base away lies a much larger clone, so this may be a sequencing read error. The rearrangement joins TRBV20-1 to TRBJ2-7, with D possibly matching TRBD2 (7 bases). V was trimmed by 4 bases and J by 3 bases, leaving 13 bases between them. The germline V gene encodes CDR1 DFQATT and CDR2 SNEGSKA (reference sequence). The CDR3 is 13 amino acids. The CDR3 DNA reads as TGCAGTGCTAAGCGGGACATTCACTACGAGCAGTACTTC. Protein: CSAKRDIHYEQYF.

With regard to this clonotype: The conserved closing phenylalanine or tryptophan is absent in this CDR3, likely reflecting a read error. The chain links TRBV12-3 or TRBV12-4 to TRBJ1-2, with a possible D match to TRBD1 (5 bases). The CDR3 totals 13 residues. Trimming stripped 6 bases from V and 3 bases from J, with 11 bases between. The CDR3 loop reads CASSQGLDYGYTL. DNA for the CDR3: TGTGCCAGCAGCCAGGGACTGGACTATGGCTACACCCTC.

This clonotype was counted at least ten times. V usage is TRBV25-1 and J usage is TRBJ1-2, with 7 bases matching TRBD1. The CDR3 extends over 15 amino acids. Germline CDR1 reads MGHDK; CDR2 reads SYGVNS. The J segment lost 2 bases and the V segment lost 2 bases, leaving 5 bases of the junction unmatched. The CDR3, as DNA: TGTGCCAGCAGTGAACCCTCGACAGGGAACTATGGCTACACCTTC. This sequence encodes CASSEPSTGNYGYTF.

This clonotype appeared a single time. The V and J genes are TRBV29-1 and TRBJ1-2; D call uncertain. This CDR3 is built from 15 residues. Trimming removed 5 bases at V and 7 bases at J, with 23 bases between. The germline V gene has CDR1 SQVTM and CDR2 ANQGSEA. The CDR3: CSVRRGPSGESGYTF. The CDR3 DNA is TGCAGCGTTCGGCGCGGACCGTCAGGTGAGAGTGGCTACACCTTC.

This clonotype has only a few counts. This chain joins TRBV20-1 and TRBJ1-5; 10 bases align to TRBD1. In germline, CDR1 is DFQATT, CDR2 SNEGSKA (reference sequence). After removal of 3 bases from V and 3 bases from J, the junction contained 8 bases not matched to a gene. The CDR3 has 16 residues. The CDR3 DNA is TGCAGTGCTAGGACAGGGGGCGTTGGGGACAATCAGCCCCAGCATTTT. Protein: CSARTGGVGDNQPQHF.

The chain recombines TRBV2 with TRBJ2-3, with D unclear. V was clipped by 5 bases and J by 9 bases, with 18 bases between them. This CDR3 has 14 residues. CDR1 SNHLY and CDR2 FYNNEI come from the germline V gene. DNA of the CDR3: TGTGCCAGCAGTTACTCTGGAAGGTACGAGACGCAGTATTTT. This gives the protein CASSYSGRYETQYF.

The V gene is TRBV24-1, the J gene TRBJ1-2; 7 nucleotides match TRBD1. The V gene end was trimmed by 3 bases and the J gene end by 4 bases; junction bases not matched to a gene: 7. Germline V lookup: CDR1 KGHDR, CDR2 SFDVKD. This CDR3 spans 15 amino acids. The CDR3 DNA follows: TGTGCCACCAGTGATCCCCTGACAGGGTCCTATGGCTACACCTTC. Amino acids: CATSDPLTGSYGYTF.

This clonotype was observed a few times. The chain couples TRBV4-1 to TRBJ1-2; D ambiguous. Trimming shortened V by 9 bases and J by 5 bases, and 22 bases separated the two germline ends. The germline V gene has CDR1 MGHRA and CDR2 YSYEKL. CDR3 size: 15 residues. CDR3 in DNA: TGCGCCAGTGCGGACGCCGTCCGGGGTTTATATGGCTACACCTTC. Its translation is CASADAVRGLYGYTF.

This clonotype was found a few times. V is TRBV2 and J is TRBJ1-6; 7 bases agree with TRBD1. CDR3 length: 15 amino acids. In germline, CDR1 is SNHLY, CDR2 FYNNEI. V shed 7 bases, J shed 2 bases, and the junction held 5 bases outside the gene matches. The DNA for the CDR3 is TGTGCCAGCACAGACGGGACAGCCTATAATTCACCCCTCCACTTT. This codes for CASTDGTAYNSPLHF.

In regard to this clonotype: At one end the junction does not follow the germline gene, possibly because of a read error. The chain links TRBV11-2 to TRBJ1-1; no definite D call. Germline V CDR1 and CDR2: SGHAT, FQNNGV. The CDR3 runs to 14 residues. CDR3 nucleotides: TGTCCCAGCAGCTTAGACCACAGCAACACTGAAGCTTTCTTT. It translates to CPSSLDHSNTEAFF.

V and J are TRBV5-6 and TRBJ1-4; D ambiguous. V was pared by 2 bases and J by 2 bases, with 16 bases between. In germline, CDR1 is SGHDT, CDR2 YYEEEE. The CDR3 is 17 residues long. CDR3: CASSFRSSRHTNEKLFF. The DNA of the CDR3 is TGTGCCAGCAGCTTTCGATCATCCAGGCACACTAATGAAAAACTGTTTTTT.

CDR3 coding DNA: TGTGCCAGCAGTGAACAGAACTATGGCTACACCTTC. Translating gives CASSEQNYGYTF. The rearrangement links TRBV2 to TRBJ1-2, with D unresolved. The germline V gene has CDR1 SNHLY and CDR2 FYNNEI. The CDR3 extends over 12 amino acids. V was trimmed by 2 bases and J by 2 bases, leaving 3 bases between them.

The chain employs TRBV30 and TRBJ2-5; the match to TRBD1 covers 10 bases. Looked up from germline, CDR1 is GTSNPN and CDR2 is SVGIG (reference sequence). V dropped 8 bases and J dropped 4; count of bases not matched to a gene: 7. The CDR3 sequence is 13 residues long. CDR3: CAGDRGLPETQYF. The CDR3 DNA sequence: TGTGCCGGTGACAGGGGGCTCCCAGAGACCCAGTACTTC.

This clonotype was recorded a few times. The chain employs TRBV5-1 and TRBJ2-7, with a weak D call TRBD2 (5 bases). The germline V gene has CDR1 SGHRS and CDR2 YFSETQ. V was cut by 0 bases and J by 4 bases, with 11 bases left in between. The length of the CDR3 is 14 residues. The CDR3, as DNA: TGCGCCAGCAGCTTGGCGTCTAGCTTGTACGAGCAGTACTTC. Translation gives CASSLASSLYEQYF.

The sample holds a few counts of this clonotype. V and J are TRBV11-1 and TRBJ2-2; the D is unclear. The V end was cut by 5 bases, the J end by 4 bases, with 14 bases between. This CDR3 spans 15 amino acids. In germline, CDR1 is SGHAT, CDR2 FQDESV (reference sequence). For the CDR3, the DNA is TGTGCCAGCAGCCAAGGATCCCTCGGCACCGGGGAGCTGTTTTTT. Protein product: CASSQGSLGTGELFF.

V usage is TRBV25-1 and J usage is TRBJ1-1; D is perhaps TRBD1 (5 bases). Trimming took off 5 bases at V and 4 bases at J, with 11 bases between the two ends. Germline assignment: CDR1 MGHDK and CDR2 SYGVNS. The CDR3 length is 13 residues. CDR3 sequence reads: CASSFGGRTEAFF. CDR3 nucleotides: TGTGCCAGCAGTTTCGGGGGACGCACTGAAGCTTTCTTT. The variable domain in full, with the rest retrieved from reference TRBV25-1 and TRBJ1-1, is EADIYQTPRYLVIGTGKKITLECSQTMGHDKMYWYQQDPGMELHLIHYSYGVNSTEKGDLSSESTVSRIRTEHFPLTLESARPSHTSQYLCASSFGGRTEAFFGQGTRLTVV.

The chain has TRBV15 and TRBJ1-6; D call uncertain. Per the germline V gene, CDR1 is LNHNV and CDR2 is YYDKDF (reference sequence). V lost 10 bases, J lost 12 bases, and 10 bases lay in between. The CDR3 contains 10 residues. This CDR3 reads CASTLGPLHF. As DNA, the CDR3 is TGTGCCAGCACCTTGGGACCCCTCCACTTT.

A few counts support this clonotype. The chain carries TRBV6-1 and TRBJ1-5, with D hard to call. V was cut by 4 bases and J by 5 bases, with 9 bases left in between. CDR3 length equals 13 residues. The germline gives CDR1 MNHNS, CDR2 SASEGT. The CDR3 DNA follows: TGTGCCAGCAGTGGTGAGGCCCATCAGCCCCAGCATTTT. This gives the protein CASSGEAHQPQHF.

This rearrangement joins TRBV7-8 to TRBJ2-7; TRBD1 is a possible D gene (6 bases). Deletions cut 5 bases from V and 4 bases from J, with 12 bases between. Germline-derived CDR1 and CDR2 are SGHVS and FQNEAQ. CDR3 size: 13 residues. The CDR3 region is CASSPRTVYEQYV. CDR3 DNA: TGTGCCAGCAGCCCCCGGACAGTTTACGAGCAGTACGTC.